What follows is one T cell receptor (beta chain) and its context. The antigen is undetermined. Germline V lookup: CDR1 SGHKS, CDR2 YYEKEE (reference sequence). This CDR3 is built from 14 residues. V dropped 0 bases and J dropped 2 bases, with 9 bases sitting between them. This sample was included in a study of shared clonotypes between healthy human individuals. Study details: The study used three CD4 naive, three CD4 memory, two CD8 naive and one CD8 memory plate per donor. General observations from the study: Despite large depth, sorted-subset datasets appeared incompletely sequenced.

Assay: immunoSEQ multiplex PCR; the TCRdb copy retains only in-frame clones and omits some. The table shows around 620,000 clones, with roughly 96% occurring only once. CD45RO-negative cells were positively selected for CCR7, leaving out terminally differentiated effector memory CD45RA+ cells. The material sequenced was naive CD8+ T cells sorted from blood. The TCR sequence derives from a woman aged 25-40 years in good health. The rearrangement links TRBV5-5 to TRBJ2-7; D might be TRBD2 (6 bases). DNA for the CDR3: TGTGCCAGCAGCTTGGGACTAGGCCCCTACGAGCAGTACTTC. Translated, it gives CASSLGLGPYEQYF. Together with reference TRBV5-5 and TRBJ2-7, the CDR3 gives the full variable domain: DAGVTQSPTHLIKTRGQQVTLRCSPISGHKSVSWYQQVLGQGPQFIFQYYEKEERGRGNFPDRFSARQFPNYSSELNVNALLLGDSALYLCASSLGLGPYEQYFGPGTRLTVT.